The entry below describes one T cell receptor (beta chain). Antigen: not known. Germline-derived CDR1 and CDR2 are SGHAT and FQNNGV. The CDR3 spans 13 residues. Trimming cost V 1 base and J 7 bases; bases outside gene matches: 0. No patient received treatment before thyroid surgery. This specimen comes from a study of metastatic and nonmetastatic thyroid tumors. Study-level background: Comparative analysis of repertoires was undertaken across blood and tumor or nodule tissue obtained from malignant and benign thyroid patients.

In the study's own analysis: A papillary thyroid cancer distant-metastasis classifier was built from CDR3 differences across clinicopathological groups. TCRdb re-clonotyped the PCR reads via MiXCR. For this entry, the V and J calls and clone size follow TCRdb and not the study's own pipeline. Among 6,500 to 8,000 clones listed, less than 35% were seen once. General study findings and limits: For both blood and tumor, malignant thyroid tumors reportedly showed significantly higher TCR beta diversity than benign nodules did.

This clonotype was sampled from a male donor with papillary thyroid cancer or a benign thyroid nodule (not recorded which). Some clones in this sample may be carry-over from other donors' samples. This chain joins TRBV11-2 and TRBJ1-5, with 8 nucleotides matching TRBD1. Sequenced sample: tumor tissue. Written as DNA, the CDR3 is TGTGCCAGCAGCTTAGCAGGGGGCCAGCCCCAGCATTTT. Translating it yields CASSLAGGQPQHF.